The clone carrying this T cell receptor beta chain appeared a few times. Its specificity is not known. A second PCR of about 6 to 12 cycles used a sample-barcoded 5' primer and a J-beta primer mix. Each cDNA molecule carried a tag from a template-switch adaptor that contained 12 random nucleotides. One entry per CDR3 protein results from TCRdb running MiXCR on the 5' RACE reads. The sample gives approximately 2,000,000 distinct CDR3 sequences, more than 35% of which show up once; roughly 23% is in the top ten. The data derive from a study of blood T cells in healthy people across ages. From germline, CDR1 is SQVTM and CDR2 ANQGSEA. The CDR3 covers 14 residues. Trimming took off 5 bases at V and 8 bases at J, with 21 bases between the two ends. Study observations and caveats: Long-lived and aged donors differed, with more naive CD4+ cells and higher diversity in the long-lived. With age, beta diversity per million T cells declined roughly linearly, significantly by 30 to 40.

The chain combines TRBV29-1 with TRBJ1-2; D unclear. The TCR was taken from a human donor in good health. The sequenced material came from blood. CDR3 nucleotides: TGCAGCGTTCGTGAGACCTCATCACTGGGCGGCTACACCTTC. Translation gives CSVRETSSLGGYTF.